This passage covers 26 T cell receptor beta chains from one sample sequenced in a study of T cell responses to AZD1222 COVID-19 vaccine. Repertoires were generated with immunoSEQ multiplex PCR, while TCRdb's copy carries only in-frame clones and drops some. This sample has 100,000 or so clones, with roughly 85% found just once. Material: peripheral blood, obtained on day 0 of AZD1222 vaccination. The receptors derive from an adult in good health.

The chain links TRBV7-2 to TRBJ2-5; no clear D gene. Trimming removed 1 base from V and 1 base from J, with 4 bases in between. CDR3 length: 13 amino acids. The germline V gene has CDR1 SGHTA and CDR2 FQGNSA. For the CDR3, the DNA is TGTGCCAGCAGCTTAGGCAGCCAAGAGACCCAGTACTTC. Translated, it gives CASSLGSQETQYF.

This chain links TRBV11-3 with TRBJ2-5; 7 bases align to TRBD1. Looked up from germline, CDR1 is SGHNT and CDR2 is YENEEA. Losses at the gene ends were 2 bases for V and 5 bases for J; bases not matched to a gene: 14. This CDR3 contains 17 residues. CDR3 sequence (DNA): TGTGCCAGCAGCTTAACCCTAACCCCTCGACAGGGTGAGACCCAGTACTTC. It specifies CASSLTLTPRQGETQYF.

This chain links TRBV3-1 (or the pseudogene TRBV3-2) with TRBJ2-7, with 10 bases fitting TRBD2. Germline values: CDR1 LGHDT, CDR2 YNNKEL (reference sequence). This CDR3 comprises 15 residues. V lost 0 bases and J lost 7; bases outside the gene matches: 6. The CDR3, as DNA: TGTGCCAGCAGCCAAGACCCAGCGGGGGGGAGAGAGCAGTACTTC. Its translation: CASSQDPAGGREQYF.

J is TRBJ2-1 and V is TRBV4-2, with a possible D match to TRBD1 (6 bases). Germline values: CDR1 LGHNA, CDR2 YNFKEQ. The CDR3 is 14 amino acids. The V end lost 5 bases, the J end lost 6 bases, and 14 bases lay between the germline ends. In nucleotides, the CDR3 is TGTGCCAGCAGCTCCGATGGGGGCTCCAATGAGCAGTTCTTC. Amino acid sequence: CASSSDGGSNEQFF.

For the CDR3, the DNA is TGTGCCAGCAGCCAGGACAGATCCGATACCTACGAGCAGTACTTC. It is translated as CASSQDRSDTYEQYF. The chain couples TRBV4-2 to TRBJ2-7; perhaps TRBD1 as D (6 bases). This CDR3 contains 15 residues. V was pared by 3 bases and J by 2 bases, with 14 bases between. Germline assignment: CDR1 LGHNA and CDR2 YNFKEQ.

V gene TRBV23-1 combines with J gene TRBJ1-3; 8 bases align to TRBD1. TRBV23-1 is recorded as an ORF, its role being uncertain. With 8 bases clipped from V and 0 bases from J, the junction kept 6 bases outside the gene matches. This CDR3 contains 15 residues. Written as DNA, the CDR3 is TGCGCCAGCCATCAGGGGGCCAGCTCTGGAAACACCATATATTTT. It encodes CASHQGASSGNTIYF.

The rearrangement links TRBV7-3 to TRBJ2-7; 7 bases are shared with TRBD2. The CDR3 is made up of 13 amino acids. V was pared by 1 base and J by 6 bases, with 3 bases of the junction left unmatched. CDR1 SGHTA and CDR2 FQGTGA come from the germline V gene. CDR3 DNA sequence: TGTGCCAGCAGCTTAAAAGCGGGGTCCGAGCAGTACTTC. It encodes CASSLKAGSEQYF.

This rearrangement joins TRBV6-2 or TRBV6-3 to TRBJ1-1; the match to TRBD1 covers 8 bases. Germline CDR1 is MNHEY and CDR2 is SVGEGT. Trimming at V came to 6 bases and at J to 6 bases, leaving 18 bases not matched to a gene. CDR3 length: 17 residues. The CDR3 DNA reads TGTGCCAGCAGCCGCCTTAGGACAGGGAGGAGTTGGGCTGAAGCTTTCTTT. Its protein product is CASSRLRTGRSWAEAFF.

The table lists this clone with a count of one. The CDR3 nucleotides are TGTGCCCGGAAGAAGGGGCGACGGACTGGAAACACCATATATTTT. Its protein product is CARKKGRRTGNTIYF. The genes are TRBV6-5 and TRBJ1-3; D possibly corresponds to TRBD1 (5 bases). Germline assignment: CDR1 MNHEY and CDR2 SVGAGI. V lost 11 bases to trimming and J lost 2 bases, with 19 bases between them. This CDR3 comprises 15 residues.

This rearrangement joins TRBV6-2 or TRBV6-3 to TRBJ1-1; D might be TRBD1 (5 bases). Between the trimmed V and J ends, which lost 0 bases and 7 bases, there was a span of 15 bases. There are 15 residues in the CDR3. Germline lookup yields CDR1 MNHEY and CDR2 SVGEGT. CDR3: CASSYSWGDRLEAFF. CDR3 nucleotides: TGTGCCAGCAGTTACTCGTGGGGGGATCGGCTTGAAGCTTTCTTT.

The genes are TRBV10-3 and TRBJ1-3, with a possible D match to TRBD1 (5 bases). CDR1 is ENHRY and CDR2 is SYGVKD in the germline V gene. The CDR3 spans 16 residues. V lost 0 bases and J lost 4, with 13 bases in between. The chain's CDR3 is CAISESRPGTGNTIYF. In nucleotides, the CDR3 is TGTGCCATCAGTGAGTCTCGGCCGGGGACGGGAAACACCATATATTTT.

The chain has TRBV3-1 (or the pseudogene TRBV3-2) and TRBJ2-7, with D tentatively TRBD2 (5 bases). Deletions cut 0 bases from V and 3 bases from J, with 12 bases between. CDR1 and CDR2 (germline): LGHDT, YNNKEL (reference sequence). The CDR3 is 15 residues long. The CDR3 region is CASSQEVAPGYEQYV. The CDR3 bases are TGTGCCAGCAGCCAAGAGGTAGCGCCGGGCTACGAGCAGTACGTC.

The rearrangement links TRBV7-2 to TRBJ2-7; 10 bases map to TRBD2. The trim removed 0 bases at V and 0 bases at J, leaving 14 bases unmatched. The CDR3 is 20 residues long. Looked up from germline, CDR1 is SGHTA and CDR2 is FQGNSA. Written as DNA, the CDR3 is TGTGCCAGCAGCTTAGCGCATATGGTAGCGGGAGGTATCGGCTCCTACGAGCAGTACGTC. Translation gives CASSLAHMVAGGIGSYEQYV.

The chain recombines TRBV2 with TRBJ1-1; perhaps TRBD1 as D (5 bases). The CDR3 consists of 12 residues. Looked up from germline, CDR1 is SNHLY and CDR2 is FYNNEI. V dropped 7 bases and J dropped 7 bases, with 13 bases sitting between them. DNA of the CDR3: TGTGCCAGCATTAAGGGGTCCTATGAAGCTTTCTTT. Protein: CASIKGSYEAFF.

The V and J genes are TRBV12-3 or TRBV12-4 and TRBJ2-5; D call uncertain. The CDR3 spans 12 residues. V was clipped by 3 bases and J by 5 bases, with 7 bases between them. The chain's CDR3 is CASSFLRETQYF. The CDR3 nucleotides read TGTGCCAGCAGTTTCTTGCGGGAGACCCAGTACTTC.

This clone was detected only a few times. The chain joins TRBV27 to TRBJ2-1; tentatively, D is TRBD1 or TRBD2 (5 bases each). V was shortened by 3 bases and J by 6 bases, with 15 bases between the two germline ends. CDR3 size: 15 residues. The germline CDR1 and CDR2 sequences are MNHEY and SMNVEV (reference sequence). CDR3 bases: TGTGCCAGCAGTTTCGCCGGGGCCACCAGCAATGAGCAGTTCTTC. Its protein product is CASSFAGATSNEQFF.

The V gene is TRBV4-2, the J gene TRBJ1-1; no definite D call. The CDR3 contains 11 residues. The V end lost 0 bases, the J end lost 10 bases, and 6 bases lay between the germline ends. The V gene's germline CDR1 is LGHNA and CDR2 YNFKEQ. The CDR3 coding sequence is TGTGCCAGCAGCCAAGATGCGAGAGCTTTCTTT. It specifies CASSQDARAFF.

The rearrangement uses TRBV27 and TRBJ1-5, with D possibly being TRBD1 (6 bases). The CDR3 runs 15 residues. Germline-derived CDR1 and CDR2 are MNHEY and SMNVEV (reference sequence). Trimming cost V 6 bases and J 6 bases, with 18 bases left between them. The CDR3 bases are TGTGCCAGCAGGGCCACTACAGGGTCTGTTCAGCCCCAGCATTTT. Translation: CASRATTGSVQPQHF.

The V call is TRBV7-2, the J call TRBJ1-2; 8 bases are a match to TRBD1. This CDR3 has 16 amino acids. CDR1 SGHTA and CDR2 FQGNSA come from the germline V gene. V trimming: 2 bases; J trimming: 5 bases; junction bases outside the gene matches: 10. The CDR3 is CASSLNSAGGKYGYTF. CDR3 DNA sequence: TGTGCCAGCAGCTTAAATTCGGCAGGGGGCAAATATGGCTACACCTTC.

The chain has TRBV6-5 and TRBJ2-1, with D tentatively TRBD2 (6 bases). The length of the CDR3 is 15 residues. Between the trimmed V and J ends, which lost 7 bases and 9 bases, there was a span of 22 bases. The germline V gene has CDR1 MNHEY and CDR2 SVGAGI. The chain's CDR3 is CASNVGGKGVGEQFF. CDR3 bases: TGTGCCAGCAACGTCGGGGGAAAAGGGGTCGGTGAGCAGTTCTTC.

This clone was recorded once. The chain has TRBV4-2 and TRBJ1-4; D is uncertain. V was cut by 1 base and J by 7 bases, with 10 bases left in between. This CDR3 is 14 amino acids long. The germline gives CDR1 LGHNA, CDR2 YNFKEQ. CDR3: CASSQATVGEKLFF. The CDR3 DNA reads as TGTGCCAGCAGCCAAGCTACGGTCGGTGAAAAACTGTTTTTT.

This rearrangement joins TRBV6-6 to TRBJ1-2, with 7 bases identical to TRBD1. V lost 6 bases to trimming and J lost 4 bases; unmatched junction nucleotides: 8. CDR1 is MNHNY, CDR2 SVGAGI, per germline (reference sequence). This CDR3 is built from 14 residues. The CDR3: CASRGGTSSYGYTF. In DNA, the CDR3 is TGTGCCAGCAGAGGGGGCACCTCCTCCTATGGCTACACCTTC.

The chain recombines TRBV7-2 with TRBJ2-2; D is unresolved. The CDR3 consists of 16 residues. Looked up from germline, CDR1 is SGHTA and CDR2 is FQGNSA. V was cut by 0 bases and J by 2 bases, with 10 bases left in between. This CDR3 reads CASSLAGSSNTGELFF. The CDR3 DNA follows: TGTGCCAGCAGCTTAGCAGGCAGTAGTAACACCGGGGAGCTGTTTTTT.

The chain employs TRBV27 and TRBJ1-6; no reliable D call. Trimming left V 1 base short and J 7 bases short, with 5 bases between. Germline CDR1 is MNHEY and CDR2 is SMNVEV (reference sequence). The CDR3 is 13 residues long. The CDR3 region is CASSLWVNSPLHF. The CDR3 DNA is TGTGCCAGCAGTTTATGGGTAAATTCACCCCTCCACTTT.

The gene calls are TRBV6-5 and TRBJ2-2; D perhaps matches TRBD1 (6 bases). The CDR3 is 14 residues long. V shed 6 bases and J shed 6 bases, with 14 bases lying between them. Germline values: CDR1 MNHEY, CDR2 SVGAGI. The CDR3 protein is CASRKQGYPGELFF. The CDR3 region has the DNA TGTGCCAGCAGAAAACAGGGTTATCCCGGGGAGCTGTTTTTT.

The CDR3 coding sequence is TGTGCCAGCAGTTACTCTGGGGGACGTAAGAACACCGGGGAGCTGTTTTTT. Encoded protein: CASSYSGGRKNTGELFF. The chain joins TRBV6-2 or TRBV6-3 to TRBJ2-2; D is possibly TRBD1 or TRBD2 (5 bases each). CDR1 and CDR2 (germline): MNHEY, SVGEGT. The V and J ends lost 0 bases and 1 base respectively, with 12 bases between them. The length of the CDR3 is 17 residues.